This entry lists 26 T cell receptor beta chains sequenced from one sample in a study of T cells in Graves' hyperthyroidism and ophthalmopathy. Amplification of TCR beta CDR3 regions used RNA as the template. First-round RT-PCR targeting the TCR CDR3 was performed with the HTBI primer set. TCRdb redid the calling of the multiplex PCR reads with MiXCR, one entry per CDR3 protein. The sample carries a few hundred thousand distinct CDR3 sequences, roughly 15% recorded once. The sequencing sample was made of blood. Receptors originate from a woman aged 40 to 49 with Graves' hyperthyroidism that later progressed to Graves' ophthalmopathy.

This clonotype was found many times. J is TRBJ2-2 and V is TRBV12-3 or TRBV12-4, with unresolved D. The CDR3 has 14 amino acids. The V end was cut by 7 bases, the J end by 6 bases, with 15 bases between. This CDR3 reads CASTTIEAPGELFF. As DNA, the CDR3 is TGTGCCAGCACCACAATAGAGGCCCCCGGGGAGCTGTTTTTT.

V usage is TRBV5-1 and J usage is TRBJ1-1; perhaps TRBD1 as D (6 bases). This CDR3 contains 14 residues. V was clipped by 2 bases and J by 0 bases, with 8 bases between them. Germline lookup yields CDR1 SGHRS and CDR2 YFSETQ. The CDR3 protein is CASSFDRMNTEAFF. CDR3 in DNA: TGCGCCAGCAGCTTTGACAGGATGAACACTGAAGCTTTCTTT. Filled out from reference TRBV5-1 and TRBJ1-1, the complete variable domain reads KAGVTQTPRYLIKTRGQQVTLSCSPISGHRSVSWYQQTPGQGLQFLFEYFSETQRNKGNFPGRFSGRQFSNSRSEMNVSTLELGDSALYLCASSFDRMNTEAFFGQGTRLTVV.

This clonotype was seen at least ten times. This chain connects TRBV28 to TRBJ2-7, with 11 bases lining up with TRBD2. The CDR3 covers 15 residues. Germline CDR1 MDHEN, CDR2 SYDVKM. With V trimmed by 4 bases and J by 4 bases, 6 bases remained unmatched. CDR3 sequence (DNA): TGTGCCAGCAGTTCCCGGACTAGCGGGCTGTACGAGCAGTACTTC. It specifies CASSSRTSGLYEQYF. The whole variable domain, filled in from reference TRBV28 and TRBJ2-7, reads DVKVTQSSRYLVKRTGEKVFLECVQDMDHENMFWYRQDPGLGLRLIYFSYDVKMKEKGDIPEGYSVSREKKERFSLILESASTNQTSMYLCASSSRTSGLYEQYFGPGTRLTVT.

This clonotype was counted at least ten times. This sequence joins TRBV3-1 and TRBJ2-3; D not certain. The V end was cut by 1 base, the J end by 2 bases, with 7 bases between. The CDR3 contains 14 residues. CDR1 and CDR2 from the germline V gene are LGHDT and YNNKEL (reference sequence). As DNA, the CDR3 is TGTGCCAGCAGCCAAGTTACGTCCACAGATACGCAGTATTTT. As protein: CASSQVTSTDTQYF.

This clonotype was recorded many times. The chain uses TRBV2 and TRBJ1-2; D is undetermined. The length of the CDR3 is 10 residues. V dropped 2 bases and J dropped 7 bases, with 2 bases sitting between them. Germline V gene lookup returns CDR1 SNHLY and CDR2 FYNNEI. The CDR3, as DNA: TGTGCCAGCAGTGAACCTGGCTACACCTTC. This encodes CASSEPGYTF.

There are a few counts of this clonotype. This chain uses TRBV6-1 with TRBJ2-3; 12 bases line up with TRBD2. V trimming: 10 bases; J trimming: 6 bases; junction bases outside the gene matches: 8. The CDR3 loop spans 14 amino acids. Germline CDR1 MNHNS, CDR2 SASEGT. CDR3 nucleotides: TGTGCCACCTTCCGACTAGCGGGAGTGGATACGCAGTATTTT. It translates to CATFRLAGVDTQYF.

This clonotype was found many times. This chain connects TRBV7-9 to TRBJ2-7; no reliable D call. Trimming removed 5 bases from V and 0 bases from J, with 32 bases in between. The CDR3 covers 21 residues. The V gene's germline CDR1 is SEHNR and CDR2 FQNEAQ (reference sequence). CDR3 DNA sequence: TGTGCCAGCAGCCGGAAAATCGATAAATCAGTCGCCCCCTTATACTCCTACGAGCAGTACTTC. Protein product: CASSRKIDKSVAPLYSYEQYF.

This clonotype was picked up one time. The V gene is TRBV20-1, the J gene TRBJ2-6, with 7 bases fitting TRBD1. This CDR3 is 18 amino acids long. After removal of 2 bases from V and 0 bases from J, the junction contained 10 bases not matched to a gene. Germline lookup yields CDR1 DFQATT and CDR2 SNEGSKA (reference sequence). CDR3 bases: TGCAGTGCTAGAAAAGGGGGCCACGTGGGCTCTGGGGCCAACGTCCTGACTTTC. It yields the protein CSARKGGHVGSGANVLTF.

This clonotype was observed many times. V gene TRBV28 combines with J gene TRBJ1-6; D possibly corresponds to TRBD1 (6 bases). Germline CDR1 is MDHEN and CDR2 is SYDVKM. The CDR3 totals 15 residues. V lost 8 bases, J lost 8 bases, and 19 bases lay in between. The CDR3 DNA sequence: TGTGCCAGCCTCCGGGGGGCCCGTAGGTATTCACCCCTCCACTTT. Its protein is CASLRGARRYSPLHF.

This clonotype has more than one count but fewer than ten. The chain links TRBV9 to TRBJ2-6; unclear D gene. The germline CDR1 and CDR2 sequences are SGDLS and YYNGEE. V lost 3 bases and J 3 bases, leaving 19 bases between the germline ends. The CDR3 consists of 18 residues. The DNA of the CDR3 is TGTGCCAGCAGCGCCTCCGGCGGACCCAGCTTTGGGGCCAACGTCCTGACTTTC. As protein: CASSASGGPSFGANVLTF.

This clonotype has a count of ten or more. The chain couples TRBV19 to TRBJ1-5, with TRBD1 identical over 8 bases. Germline V CDR1 and CDR2: LNHDA, SQIVND (reference sequence). Trimming took 5 bases from V and 2 from J; bases not matched to a gene: 5. This CDR3 is 15 amino acids long. CDR3 bases: TGTGCCAGTAGTCCGAGGGGACAGGGCAATCAGCCCCAGCATTTT. Translating gives CASSPRGQGNQPQHF.

This clonotype was picked up many times. This sequence joins TRBV28 and TRBJ2-1; perhaps D is TRBD1 or TRBD2 (5 bases each). The CDR3 runs 16 residues. Germline values: CDR1 MDHEN, CDR2 SYDVKM. V was shortened by 2 bases and J by 2 bases, with 13 bases between the two germline ends. The CDR3 spells CASSLSEGLAYNEQFF. CDR3 nucleotide sequence: TGTGCCAGCAGTTTAAGCGAGGGGCTGGCCTACAATGAGCAGTTCTTC.

This clonotype has ten or more counts. The gene calls are TRBV15 and TRBJ2-5; D gene unclear. V was shortened by 5 bases and J by 4 bases, with 11 bases between the two germline ends. The CDR3 has 13 amino acids. Germline lookup yields CDR1 LNHNV and CDR2 YYDKDF (reference sequence). This CDR3 is CATSLARSETQYF. The CDR3 nucleotides are TGTGCCACCAGCCTCGCTCGATCAGAGACCCAGTACTTC.

This clonotype appeared many times. This sequence joins TRBV28 and TRBJ1-2, with D perhaps TRBD1 (6 bases). Germline V gene data show CDR1 as MDHEN and CDR2 as SYDVKM. V was pared by 2 bases and J by 8 bases, with 9 bases between. The CDR3 extends over 12 amino acids. The chain's CDR3 is CASSLIQGGYTF. CDR3 sequence (DNA): TGTGCCAGCAGTTTAATCCAGGGGGGCTACACCTTC.

This clonotype was detected many times. The V gene is TRBV6-1, the J gene TRBJ2-7; TRBD2 aligns across 7 bases. The CDR3 consists of 12 residues. The junction had 4 bases not matched to a gene; V was cut back by 6 bases and J by 5 bases. The germline V gene encodes CDR1 MNHNS and CDR2 SASEGT. CDR3 nucleotides: TGTGCCAGCAGCAAGGGACTACACGAGCAGTACTTC. Translating it yields CASSKGLHEQYF.

Remarks on this clonotype: A much larger clone sits a single nucleotide away, making a read error possible. The gene calls are TRBV27 and TRBJ2-3; TRBD1 matches 9 bases. Germline V gives CDR1 MNHEY, CDR2 SMNVEV (reference sequence). This CDR3 contains 17 residues. The CDR3 is CANSSRRTGDWTDTQYF. The CDR3 DNA reads TGTGCCAACAGTTCCCGAAGGACAGGGGATTGGACAGATACGCAGTATTTT.

There are many counts of this clonotype. This chain connects TRBV12-3 or TRBV12-4 to TRBJ2-5, with TRBD2 matching over 7 bases. CDR3 length: 16 amino acids. J lost 1 base, V lost 6 bases, and 11 bases had no gene match. CDR3 DNA: TGTGCCAGCAGCCACGTTCAGGTAGCGGGCCAAGAGACCCAGTACTTC. Its protein is CASSHVQVAGQETQYF.

In its sample, this clonotype was seen a few times. V usage is TRBV20-1 and J usage is TRBJ1-5; no definite D call. V shed 4 bases and J shed 4 bases, with 8 bases lying between them. Germline-derived CDR1 and CDR2 are DFQATT and SNEGSKA (reference sequence). This CDR3 has 12 residues. The CDR3 DNA is TGCAGTGCTATGGAAGGGAATCAGCCCCAGCATTTT. It codes for CSAMEGNQPQHF.

This clonotype has at least ten counts. The gene calls are TRBV3-1 and TRBJ2-5; unclear D gene. V was trimmed by 2 bases and J by 5 bases, leaving 6 bases between them. The CDR3 has 12 amino acids. CDR1 and CDR2 (germline): LGHDT, YNNKEL (reference sequence). CDR3 in amino acids: CASSQIRETQYF. The CDR3 DNA reads as TGTGCCAGCAGCCAAATAAGGGAGACCCAGTACTTC.

The sample holds many counts of this clonotype. V usage is TRBV10-3 and J usage is TRBJ2-7; 10 bases match TRBD1. The CDR3 totals 14 residues. J lost 2 bases, V lost 4 bases, and 2 bases had no gene match. Germline V gives CDR1 ENHRY, CDR2 SYGVKD. CDR3 bases: TGTGCCATCAGTGGGGACAGGGGAGCCTACGAGCAGTACTTC. Protein product: CAISGDRGAYEQYF.

This clonotype occurred many times. The chain carries TRBV11-2 and TRBJ2-7; possibly TRBD1 for D (6 bases). Germline loops: CDR1 SGHAT, CDR2 FQNNGV. V was pared by 1 base and J by 1 base, with 11 bases between. This CDR3 spans 15 amino acids. The CDR3 sequence is CASSLVQGWSYEQYF. The CDR3 coding sequence is TGTGCCAGCAGCTTAGTACAGGGCTGGTCCTACGAGCAGTACTTC. The whole variable domain, remainder taken from reference TRBV11-2 and TRBJ2-7, is EAGVAQSPRYKIIEKRQSVAFWCNPISGHATLYWYQQILGQGPKLLIQFQNNGVVDDSQLPKDRFSAERLKGVDSTLKIQPAKLEDSAVYLCASSLVQGWSYEQYFGPGTRLTVT.

This clonotype has a count of ten or more. V usage is TRBV2 and J usage is TRBJ2-7, with 10 bases lining up with TRBD2. Unmatched junction bases numbered 1, after V lost 4 bases and J lost 4 bases. The germline CDR1 and CDR2 sequences are SNHLY and FYNNEI. The CDR3 covers 13 residues. The CDR3 coding sequence is TGTGCCAGCAGTGGGACTAGCGGATACGAGCAGTACTTC. This encodes CASSGTSGYEQYF.

This clonotype occurred a few times. The V and J genes are TRBV3-1 and TRBJ1-1, with 10 bases aligning to TRBD1. The CDR3 spans 15 residues. Germline CDR1 LGHDT, CDR2 YNNKEL (reference sequence). V gave up 3 bases and J gave up 5 bases; unmatched junction bases: 6. The CDR3 here is CASSQAGTGVTEAFF. CDR3 nucleotides: TGTGCCAGCAGCCAGGCCGGGACAGGGGTTACTGAAGCTTTCTTT.

At least ten counts were recorded for this clonotype. The chain is built from TRBV30 and TRBJ2-7; D tentatively reads TRBD1 or TRBD2 (6 bases each). Trimming pared 0 bases from V and 3 bases from J, leaving 24 bases between. CDR1 GTSNPN and CDR2 SVGIG come from the germline V gene (reference sequence). The CDR3 extends over 18 amino acids. CDR3 bases: TGTGCCTGGAGTGTACTGGGGGGCCCCATGCCGGGAGTCTACGAGCAGTACTTC. It is translated as CAWSVLGGPMPGVYEQYF.

The chain links TRBV18 to TRBJ2-7, with 11 bases that match TRBD2. The CDR3 consists of 15 residues. The germline CDR1 and CDR2 sequences are KGHSH and LQKENI. V trimming: 4 bases; J trimming: 3 bases; junction bases outside the gene matches: 5. Written as DNA, the CDR3 is TGTGCCAGCTCACAACTAGCGGGAGTGGTCTACGAGCAGTACTTC. Its protein product is CASSQLAGVVYEQYF.

This clonotype was seen many times. V usage is TRBV19 and J usage is TRBJ2-5; weak D call: TRBD2 (6 bases). The V and J ends lost 4 bases and 0 bases respectively, with 15 bases between them. CDR3 length: 16 amino acids. The germline V gene has CDR1 LNHDA and CDR2 SQIVND (reference sequence). CDR3 region: CASSTSTRGNQETQYF. The CDR3 nucleotides are TGTGCCAGTAGTACTTCGACTAGGGGAAACCAAGAGACCCAGTACTTC.